Shown below are 10 T cell receptor beta chains from a single sample sequenced in a study of blood T cell repertoires in COVID-19. Sequencing used immunoSEQ multiplex PCR; TCRdb keeps in-frame clones, though not all of them. In the table there are around 45,000 clones, about 87% of which are singletons. The sequencing input was peripheral blood. These receptors came from a man between 60 and 75 years old with active COVID-19.

This clone was seen a single time. The rearrangement joins TRBV7-3 to TRBJ2-3; D is perhaps TRBD2 (7 bases). In germline, CDR1 is SGHTA, CDR2 FQGTGA. The CDR3 consists of 14 residues. The ends were cut back, 3 bases at V and 4 bases at J, with 11 bases in the middle. The CDR3 bases are TGTGCCAGCAGCTTGAGGGGGGGCGCAGATACGCAGTATTTT. It encodes CASSLRGGADTQYF.

The J gene is TRBJ2-1, the V gene TRBV9; D is perhaps TRBD2 (5 bases). Germline V gene sequence: CDR1 SGDLS, CDR2 YYNGEE. Trimming removed 4 bases at V and 6 bases at J, with 17 bases between. This CDR3 spans 15 amino acids. The CDR3 coding sequence is TGTGCCAGCAGCAGAGCGGTAGATGTGGGCAATGAGCAGTTCTTC. The encoded protein is CASSRAVDVGNEQFF.

The chain recombines TRBV4-1 with TRBJ2-1, with a possible D match to TRBD1 (6 bases). The V end was cut by 4 bases, the J end by 6 bases, with 13 bases between. CDR1 is MGHRA, CDR2 YSYEKL, per germline. This CDR3 is built from 14 residues. The CDR3 loop is CASSLRQAFNEQFF. The CDR3 nucleotides are TGCGCCAGCAGCCTTAGACAGGCGTTCAATGAGCAGTTCTTC.

The gene calls are TRBV3-1 (or the pseudogene TRBV3-2) and TRBJ2-5, with D possibly being TRBD2 (6 bases). This CDR3 has 17 amino acids. Germline assignment: CDR1 LGHDT and CDR2 YNNKEL (reference sequence). Trimming left V 2 bases short and J 5 bases short, with 21 bases between. CDR3 residues: CASSQSPSQRVGETQYF. The CDR3 DNA is TGTGCCAGCAGCCAAAGCCCCTCCCAGCGGGTGGGGGAGACCCAGTACTTC.

The chain combines TRBV12-3 or TRBV12-4 with TRBJ1-2; tentatively, D is TRBD1 (5 bases). V was shortened by 6 bases and J by 7 bases, with 15 bases between the two germline ends. The CDR3 extends over 13 amino acids. CDR3 amino acids: CASSKGLSGGYTF. The CDR3 DNA follows: TGTGCCAGCAGCAAGGGACTGTCCGGTGGCTACACCTTC.

This sequence joins TRBV5-4 and TRBJ1-5, with a possible D match to TRBD1 (5 bases). V shed 0 bases and J shed 2 bases, with 6 bases lying between them. The CDR3 has 14 amino acids. CDR1 SGHNT and CDR2 YYREEE come from the germline V gene (reference sequence). The CDR3, as DNA: TGTGCCAGCAGCTTGGGGGGGGGCAATCAGCCCCAGCATTTT. Amino acid sequence: CASSLGGGNQPQHF.

The J gene is TRBJ2-3, the V gene TRBV5-1; TRBD2 aligns across 8 bases. Trimming removed 4 bases from V and 2 bases from J; junction bases left unmatched: 9. The length of the CDR3 is 16 residues. Germline-derived CDR1 and CDR2 are SGHRS and YFSETQ. Here the CDR3 reads CASSPTPGGYTDTQYF. As DNA, the CDR3 is TGCGCCAGCAGCCCCACTCCGGGGGGGTACACAGATACGCAGTATTTT.

This clone came up a few times. V and J are TRBV30 and TRBJ2-7; D perhaps matches TRBD1 (5 bases). This CDR3 comprises 13 residues. V shed 0 bases and J shed 6 bases, with 12 bases lying between them. Germline V lookup: CDR1 GTSNPN, CDR2 SVGIG (reference sequence). The CDR3 region is CAWSVSRAGEQYF. The CDR3 nucleotides read TGTGCCTGGAGTGTAAGCAGGGCTGGCGAGCAGTACTTC.

The rearrangement links TRBV11-1 to TRBJ2-3; tentatively, D is TRBD2 (7 bases). The CDR3 runs 16 residues. The ends were cut back, 2 bases at V and 3 bases at J, with 15 bases in the middle. Germline values: CDR1 SGHAT, CDR2 FQDESV (reference sequence). The CDR3 DNA reads TGTGCCAGCAGCTTAACTCGGGGGGCCGTGACAGATACGCAGTATTTT. Translation: CASSLTRGAVTDTQYF.

V is TRBV7-9 and J is TRBJ2-7; 7 bases align to TRBD2. The trim removed 1 base at V and 0 bases at J, leaving 3 bases unmatched. The CDR3 length is 15 residues. Germline lookup yields CDR1 SEHNR and CDR2 FQNEAQ (reference sequence). CDR3: CASSLGGSYSYEQYF. The DNA of the CDR3 is TGTGCCAGCAGCTTAGGCGGGAGTTACTCCTACGAGCAGTACTTC.